This paragraph covers one TCR beta chain sequence. Its antigen is currently unknown. The data belong to a study of T cell responses to AZD1222 COVID-19 vaccine. Findings and caveats of the study: Researchers report vaccine-associated CD4 TCRs spanning spike, with dominance at 160-218 and 743-854. Donors were mostly white British, more females; clonal diversity possibly underestimated. Seropositive at baseline were only a handful of AZD1222 recipients.

This table comes from immunoSEQ multiplex PCR, and its TCRdb copy is limited to in-frame clones, with some not included. In the table there are some 180,000 clones, over 90% of which are singletons. Trimming cost V 2 bases and J 10 bases; bases outside gene matches: 7. Germline V lookup: CDR1 LNHDA, CDR2 SQIVND (reference sequence). This CDR3 spans 16 amino acids. This TCR derives from an adult who received the AZD1222 COVID-19 vaccine. The sample here was peripheral blood, taken 28 days after the second AZD1222 dose. V usage is TRBV19 and J usage is TRBJ1-6; 11 bases are a match to TRBD1. The CDR3 nucleotides are TGTGCCAGTAGTATAAGGGGACAGGGGGTCCGATCACCCCTCCACTTT. It yields the protein CASSIRGQGVRSPLHF.